The rows below give T cell receptor beta chains drawn from one sample of a study of cytotoxic CD8 clonotypes in ibrutinib-treated CLL. Generated by immunoSEQ multiplex PCR, the TCRdb table keeps only in-frame clones and is missing some. This sample carries fewer than 90,000 clones, around 83% of them seen once, and the ten largest clones take around 5%. Sample: PBMCs, taken before ibrutinib treatment. The receptors were gathered from a human donor with chronic lymphocytic leukemia. The conserved cysteine and the conserved F or W are not part of the CDR3 here.

v_gene: TRBV28; CDR3aa: ASSPGLAPYEQY
v_gene: TRBV30; CDR3aa: AWTAFNSNQPQH
v_gene: TRBV19; CDR3aa: ASTVTSGNEQF
v_gene: TRBV21-1; CDR3aa: ASSKARTSLAKWGYEQY
v_gene: TRBV7-2; CDR3aa: ASGSRGTVFYEQY
v_gene: TRBV27; CDR3aa: ASSLVPYNEQF
v_gene: TRBV7-9; CDR3aa: ASSPRQPNINTIY
v_gene: TRBV19; CDR3aa: ASSIWDRTYEQY
v_gene: TRBV28; CDR3aa: ASSLLTYGYT
v_gene: TRBV25-1; CDR3aa: ASSDYTGTSADEQF
v_gene: TRBV14; CDR3aa: ASSQGPGGRAF
v_gene: TRBV10-1; CDR3aa: ASSRRTGEPGEQY
v_gene: TRBV6-6; CDR3aa: ASSSLPWGADTQY
v_gene: TRBV12-5; CDR3aa: ASGLRRSGNTIY
v_gene: TRBV5-5; CDR3aa: ASSLEQFISYEQY
v_gene: TRBV11-3; CDR3aa: ASSSQGQLNTEAF
v_gene: TRBV7-2; CDR3aa: ASSLFSGSRDTQY
v_gene: TRBV28; CDR3aa: ASRAGQAYQETQY
v_gene: TRBV6-5; CDR3aa: ASSYSFGNTEAF
v_gene: TRBV28; CDR3aa: ASSRTSGSDEQY
v_gene: TRBV10-2; CDR3aa: ASSESKGVLRKKGDTGELF
v_gene: TRBV7-2; CDR3aa: ASSSGGNRYTEAF
v_gene: TRBV5-4; CDR3aa: ASSSSRSYEQY
v_gene: TRBV21-1; CDR3aa: ASSTGRLCGLNTEAF
v_gene: TRBV5-4; CDR3aa: ASSPGQGNEKLF
v_gene: TRBV9; CDR3aa: ASSPVISGANVLT
v_gene: TRBV19; CDR3aa: ASTSMTSGSNEQF
v_gene: TRBV7-2; CDR3aa: ASSLGWVTDQPQH
v_gene: TRBV7-9; CDR3aa: ASSGANTGELF
v_gene: TRBV6-5; CDR3aa: ASRAQGRETQY
v_gene: TRBV4-2; CDR3aa: ASSLQFKRELGETQY
v_gene: TRBV2; CDR3aa: ASYTAKDTGGFDYGYT
v_gene: TRBV19; CDR3aa: ASSARTSGRASSYEQY
v_gene: TRBV11-2; CDR3aa: ASSEGTGIPEAF
v_gene: TRBV4-2; CDR3aa: ASSQDPLSGSHDEQY
v_gene: TRBV7-2; CDR3aa: ASSLVGMVRSREAEAF
v_gene: TRBV2; CDR3aa: ASSVGLAGSTKQY
v_gene: TRBV7-9; CDR3aa: ASSLCGDGLAGVCNEQF
v_gene: TRBV29-1; CDR3aa: SVRQTTNEKLF